The rows below give T cell receptor beta chains drawn from one sample of a study of pediatric ulcerative colitis. The repertoire was sequenced with immunoSEQ multiplex PCR; TCRdb's copy has only in-frame clones and lacks some. The table shows 30,000 or so clones, with 82% occurring only once. Input material: blood. The receptors were gathered from a boy under 18 with severe ulcerative colitis. Each CDR3 is given with its conserved first and last residue. The order of the fields is J gene, clone size, V gene, D gene, CDR3 DNA, CDR3 protein. A D gene is named only where the DNA matches it firmly. Clone sizes are given selectively: once, few, many, or a class where the clone is expanded.

j_gene: TRBJ1-1
abundance: .
v_gene: TRBV18
d_gene: .
CDR3nt: TGTGCCAGCTCTCCCGACGGACCACGCACTGAAGCTTTCTTT
CDR3aa: CASSPDGPRTEAFF

j_gene: TRBJ2-4
abundance: once
v_gene: TRBV6-6
d_gene: TRBD1
CDR3nt: TGTGCCAGCAGTCAGACAGGGGGCGCGGAAAACATTCAGTACTTC
CDR3aa: CASSQTGGAENIQYF

j_gene: TRBJ2-1
abundance: .
v_gene: TRBV6-5
d_gene: .
CDR3nt: TGTGCCAGCAGTTCCCCGGGACACCTTTACAATGAGCAGTTCTTC
CDR3aa: CASSSPGHLYNEQFF

j_gene: TRBJ1-2
abundance: .
v_gene: TRBV6-4
d_gene: .
CDR3nt: TGTGCCAGCTCACAAGACGGGGTGGGAGGCTACACCTTC
CDR3aa: CASSQDGVGGYTF

j_gene: TRBJ2-7
abundance: few
v_gene: TRBV7-9
d_gene: .
CDR3nt: TGTGCCAGCAGCTTAGCGGGAGGCGGGGCCTACGAGCAGTACTTC
CDR3aa: CASSLAGGGAYEQYF

j_gene: TRBJ1-2
abundance: once
v_gene: TRBV9
d_gene: .
CDR3nt: TGTGCCAGCAGCGACGACACCTATGGCTACACCTTC
CDR3aa: CASSDDTYGYTF

j_gene: TRBJ1-6
abundance: few
v_gene: TRBV7-6
d_gene: TRBD1
CDR3nt: TGTGCCAGCAGCTTATGGGCCCAGGGGGATTCACCCCTCCACTTT
CDR3aa: CASSLWAQGDSPLHF

j_gene: TRBJ2-6
abundance: .
v_gene: TRBV30
d_gene: .
CDR3nt: TGCGCCTGGAGTGTAGGATCTGAGGCCAACGTCCTGACCTTC
CDR3aa: CAWSVGSEANVLTF

j_gene: TRBJ2-1
abundance: .
v_gene: TRBV5-1
d_gene: .
CDR3nt: TGCGCCAGCAGCACGGACCCACAGGGTAATGAGCAGTTCTTC
CDR3aa: CASSTDPQGNEQFF

j_gene: TRBJ2-2
abundance: .
v_gene: TRBV5-1
d_gene: .
CDR3nt: TGCGCCAGCAGGTCGGGGACTGAGAACACCGGGGAGCTGTTTTTT
CDR3aa: CASRSGTENTGELFF

j_gene: TRBJ2-1
abundance: .
v_gene: TRBV27
d_gene: .
CDR3nt: TGTGCCAGCAGTTTTTTCAATGAGCAGTTCTTC
CDR3aa: CASSFFNEQFF

j_gene: TRBJ2-3
abundance: .
v_gene: TRBV5-6
d_gene: TRBD1
CDR3nt: TGTGCCAGCAGCCGCCCAGGGGGCGGTCCAGATACGCAGTATTTT
CDR3aa: CASSRPGGGPDTQYF

j_gene: TRBJ2-3
abundance: .
v_gene: TRBV18
d_gene: TRBD2
CDR3nt: TGTGCCAGCTCACCGGGACTAGTTACCACAGATACGCAGTATTTT
CDR3aa: CASSPGLVTTDTQYF

j_gene: TRBJ2-3
abundance: .
v_gene: TRBV27
d_gene: .
CDR3nt: TGTGCCAGCAGTTTCGGGGGCGCGGTGCCAGATACGCAGTATTTT
CDR3aa: CASSFGGAVPDTQYF

j_gene: TRBJ1-3
abundance: .
v_gene: TRBV30
d_gene: .
CDR3nt: TGTGCCGTCTCTGTGGGGGAACGCAACACCATATATTTT
CDR3aa: CAVSVGERNTIYF

j_gene: TRBJ1-5
abundance: .
v_gene: TRBV27
d_gene: .
CDR3nt: TGTGCCAGCAGTTATGGCAGGGGACTTAATCAGCCCCAGCATTTT
CDR3aa: CASSYGRGLNQPQHF

j_gene: TRBJ1-5
abundance: .
v_gene: TRBV11-3
d_gene: .
CDR3nt: TGTGCCAGCAGCTTGTATCGCTCTACTAGCAATCAGCCCCAGCATTTT
CDR3aa: CASSLYRSTSNQPQHF

j_gene: TRBJ1-6
abundance: .
v_gene: TRBV11-2
d_gene: .
CDR3nt: TGTGCCAGCAGCTTAGATAACCGGGGGAAGAATAATTCACCCCTCCACTTT
CDR3aa: CASSLDNRGKNNSPLHF

j_gene: TRBJ2-1
abundance: .
v_gene: TRBV7-3
d_gene: .
CDR3nt: TGTGCCAGCAGCTTAATGGGCAATGAGCAGTTCTTC
CDR3aa: CASSLMGNEQFF

j_gene: TRBJ2-4
abundance: .
v_gene: TRBV7-8
d_gene: .
CDR3nt: TGTGCCAGCAGCACCCCCTGGGGCGCAGAGTATACTTTAGCCAAAAACATTCAGTACTTC
CDR3aa: CASSTPWGAEYTLAKNIQYF

j_gene: TRBJ2-7
abundance: .
v_gene: TRBV6-5
d_gene: TRBD1
CDR3nt: TGTGCCAGCAGTCCGGGACAGGGGGCTAGAGAGCAGTACTTC
CDR3aa: CASSPGQGAREQYF

j_gene: TRBJ1-1
abundance: .
v_gene: TRBV18
d_gene: .
CDR3nt: TGTGCCAGCTTACCGCTAGGGAGGACTGAAGCTTTCTTT
CDR3aa: CASLPLGRTEAFF

j_gene: TRBJ2-3
abundance: .
v_gene: TRBV6-6
d_gene: TRBD1
CDR3nt: TGTGCCAGCAGCCCATGGGACAGAGAGACAGATACGCAGTATTTT
CDR3aa: CASSPWDRETDTQYF

j_gene: TRBJ2-5
abundance: .
v_gene: TRBV2
d_gene: TRBD2
CDR3nt: TGTGCCAGCAACGGGCTAGCGGGGGGCCTGGGGACCCAGTACTTC
CDR3aa: CASNGLAGGLGTQYF

j_gene: TRBJ2-7
abundance: .
v_gene: TRBV27
d_gene: TRBD2
CDR3nt: TGTGCCAGCAGTTTACTCGCGGGGGGGAGTTCCTACGAGCAGTACTTC
CDR3aa: CASSLLAGGSSYEQYF

j_gene: TRBJ2-7
abundance: .
v_gene: TRBV27
d_gene: TRBD1
CDR3nt: TGTGCCAGCAGGGACCGGGACAGGGCCCTTCACGAGCAGTACTTC
CDR3aa: CASRDRDRALHEQYF

j_gene: TRBJ2-3
abundance: .
v_gene: TRBV4-3
d_gene: .
CDR3nt: TGCGCCAGCAGCCAAGAGAGGAGCACAGATACGCAGTATTTT
CDR3aa: CASSQERSTDTQYF

j_gene: TRBJ2-3
abundance: .
v_gene: TRBV6-5
d_gene: .
CDR3nt: TGTGCCAGCAGTCGAGAAGGGGGACGGACAGATACGCAGTATTTT
CDR3aa: CASSREGGRTDTQYF

j_gene: TRBJ2-3
abundance: .
v_gene: TRBV11-1
d_gene: .
CDR3nt: TGTGCCAGCAGCTTCGGTATGAGGCAGTATTTT
CDR3aa: CASSFGMRQYF

j_gene: TRBJ2-1
abundance: .
v_gene: TRBV25-1
d_gene: TRBD1
CDR3nt: TGTGCCAGCAGTGGTGACAGGGGGCGTGCCAATGAGCAGTTCTTC
CDR3aa: CASSGDRGRANEQFF

j_gene: TRBJ1-2
abundance: .
v_gene: TRBV6-5
d_gene: .
CDR3nt: TGTGCCAGCAGTTACTCTAGGGAAAACGGCTACACCTTC
CDR3aa: CASSYSRENGYTF

j_gene: TRBJ2-1
abundance: .
v_gene: TRBV7-3
d_gene: .
CDR3nt: TGTGCCAGCAGCTCAGGGTCCTACAATGAGCAGTTCTTC
CDR3aa: CASSSGSYNEQFF

j_gene: TRBJ1-3
abundance: .
v_gene: TRBV30
d_gene: TRBD1
CDR3nt: TGTGCCTGGACCGACAGGGCCTCTGGAAACACCATATATTTT
CDR3aa: CAWTDRASGNTIYF

j_gene: TRBJ1-2
abundance: .
v_gene: TRBV30
d_gene: .
CDR3nt: TGTGCCTGGAGTAAAGGGAATATTAGGAACTATGGCTACACCTTC
CDR3aa: CAWSKGNIRNYGYTF

j_gene: TRBJ2-1
abundance: .
v_gene: TRBV27
d_gene: TRBD2
CDR3nt: TGTGCCAGCAGTATCACCCTAGCGGGGGGGCTGGATGAGCAGTTCTTC
CDR3aa: CASSITLAGGLDEQFF

j_gene: TRBJ1-2
abundance: .
v_gene: TRBV6-1
d_gene: .
CDR3nt: TGTGCCAGCAGTTCTAAAGAGGACAGCTTTTATGGCTACACCTTC
CDR3aa: CASSSKEDSFYGYTF

j_gene: TRBJ1-1
abundance: .
v_gene: TRBV10-3
d_gene: .
CDR3nt: TGTGCCATCACCTTGACTCAGGGTGACACTGAAGCTTTCTTT
CDR3aa: CAITLTQGDTEAFF

j_gene: TRBJ1-2
abundance: once
v_gene: TRBV7-6
d_gene: .
CDR3nt: TGTGCCAGCAGCCGCGACGGGGGGGCTGGTGGCTACACCTTC
CDR3aa: CASSRDGGAGGYTF

j_gene: TRBJ2-2
abundance: .
v_gene: TRBV6-1
d_gene: .
CDR3nt: TGTGCCAGCAGTGACCACTTGACTAGAGCCACCGGGGAGCTGTTTTTT
CDR3aa: CASSDHLTRATGELFF

j_gene: TRBJ2-1
abundance: .
v_gene: TRBV5-1
d_gene: .
CDR3nt: TGCGCCAGCAGCTCCCCAGGGTTGATTGGCAATGAGCAGTTCTTC
CDR3aa: CASSSPGLIGNEQFF

j_gene: TRBJ2-3
abundance: .
v_gene: TRBV4-3
d_gene: TRBD1
CDR3nt: TGCGCCAGCAGCCAAGAACAGGGGGCGGAAGGGGATACGCAGTATTTT
CDR3aa: CASSQEQGAEGDTQYF

j_gene: TRBJ1-2
abundance: once
v_gene: TRBV5-1
d_gene: .
CDR3nt: TGCGCCAGCAGCCCCCAGGGGCCCTCTATGAATGGCTACACCTTC
CDR3aa: CASSPQGPSMNGYTF